A selection of T cell receptor beta chains follows, all from one sample in a study of blood T cell repertoires in COVID-19. Some clones are missing from TCRdb's copy, which holds only in-frame ones; the method was immunoSEQ multiplex PCR. This table has about 200,000 clones, 80% to 90% appearing once. Input material: PBMCs or T cells enriched from blood (not recorded which). The receptor set was obtained from a man in his thirties or forties who had recovered from COVID-19. Each CDR3 is given with its conserved first and last residue. The D gene is left open where the match is weak. Clone size is shown for a subset of rows, as once, few, many or a class of expanded clone.

clone_size j_call v_call d_call cdr3_aa cdr3_nt
- TRBJ1-6 TRBV10-2 - CASSEETVSYSPLHF TGCGCCAGCAGTGAAGAGACAGTTTCATACTCGCCCCTCCACTTT
- TRBJ2-1 TRBV7-2 - CASSLIAATYNEQFF TGTGCCAGCAGCTTAATAGCGGCTACCTACAATGAGCAGTTCTTC
once TRBJ1-1 TRBV12-5 TRBD1 CASGLVQGQGAGEAFF TGTGCTAGTGGTTTGGTACAGGGACAGGGGGCAGGTGAAGCTTTCTTT
- TRBJ2-7 TRBV12-2 - CASRCRSGTPSYEQYF TGTGCAAGTCGCTGTAGGAGCGGGACACCTTCCTACGAGCAGTACTTC
- TRBJ1-5 TRBV11-1 TRBD1 CASSLADRGNQPQHF TGTGCCAGCAGCTTAGCGGACAGGGGTAATCAGCCCCAGCATTTT
- TRBJ1-2 TRBV6-5 - CASRGSSGWGYTF TGTGCCAGCAGGGGGTCCAGCGGGTGGGGCTACACCTTC
- TRBJ2-1 TRBV10-1 - CASSVRQGLFDEQFF TGCGCCAGCAGTGTAAGGCAGGGGCTATTTGATGAGCAGTTCTTC
- TRBJ2-7 TRBV6-6 TRBD2 CASSSRLAGVSYEQYF TGTGCCAGCAGTTCTCGACTAGCGGGAGTATCCTACGAGCAGTACTTC
- TRBJ1-4 TRBV5-5 TRBD1 CASSFSTGGVEGEKLFF TGTGCCAGCAGCTTTTCGACAGGGGGCGTAGAGGGGGAAAAACTGTTTTTT
- TRBJ2-4 TRBV7-8 TRBD2 CASSLLAGESNIQYF TGTGCCAGCAGCCTACTAGCGGGAGAGAGTAACATTCAGTACTTC
once TRBJ2-2 TRBV29-1 TRBD1 CSAKSGTVNTGELFF TGCAGCGCCAAATCCGGGACAGTGAACACCGGGGAGCTGTTTTTT
- TRBJ2-7 TRBV27 TRBD1 CASSPPGTGITYEQYF TGTGCCAGCAGTCCACCCGGGACAGGGATCACCTACGAGCAGTACTTC
- TRBJ2-1 TRBV7-9 - CASSLEGFRSYNEQFF TGTGCCAGCAGCTTAGAGGGGTTTCGCTCCTACAATGAGCAGTTCTTC
- TRBJ2-7 TRBV11-1 TRBD1 CASSGTGSREQYF TGTGCCAGCTCGGGGACAGGGTCTCGCGAGCAGTACTTC
- TRBJ1-1 TRBV14 - CASSQDRGWNTEAFF TGTGCCAGCAGCCAAGACAGGGGTTGGAACACTGAAGCTTTCTTT
once TRBJ2-7 TRBV6-2/TRBV6-3 TRBD2 CASSNRLAGTPYEQYF TGTGCCAGCAGTAACCGCCTAGCGGGGACACCCTACGAGCAGTACTTC
- TRBJ1-1 TRBV18 - CASSPTVNTEAFF TGTGCCAGCTCACCCACAGTGAACACTGAAGCTTTCTTT
once TRBJ2-1 TRBV7-2 - CASSLAAGMYNEQFF TGTGCCAGCAGCTTAGCGGCGGGAATGTACAATGAGCAGTTCTTC
- TRBJ1-5 TRBV25-1 - CASSAQGGQPQHF TGTGCCAGCAGTGCCCAGGGAGGGCAGCCCCAGCATTTT
- TRBJ2-1 TRBV10-1 - CASSPDLGPDNEQFF TGCGCCAGCAGTCCGGACTTAGGTCCCGACAATGAGCAGTTCTTC
- TRBJ1-5 TRBV11-3 - CASSPARSNQPQHF TGTGCCAGCAGCCCCGCTAGGAGCAATCAGCCCCAGCATTTT
once TRBJ1-6 TRBV28 TRBD1 CASSVGTAYNSPLHF TGTGCCAGCAGTGTCGGGACAGCTTATAATTCACCCCTCCACTTT
few TRBJ2-1 TRBV5-1 - CASSLGKETRQVF TGCGCCAGCAGCTTGGGTAAAGAGACCCGGCAGGTCTTC
once TRBJ2-7 TRBV5-1 TRBD1 CASSLDRGLYEQYF TGCGCCAGCAGCTTGGACAGGGGGCTCTACGAGCAGTACTTC
- TRBJ2-3 TRBV5-5 - CASQTSTDTQYF TGTGCCAGCCAAACTTCCACAGATACGCAGTATTTT
- TRBJ2-7 TRBV5-4 - CASSSSGYEQYF TGTGCCAGCAGCTCCTCGGGGTACGAGCAGTACTTC
- TRBJ2-1 TRBV27 TRBD2 CASRKDWTSGYNEQFF TGTGCCAGCAGAAAAGATTGGACTAGCGGTTACAATGAGCAGTTCTTC
- TRBJ2-7 TRBV7-2 - CASSLNWEDEQYF TGTGCCAGCAGCTTAAACTGGGAGGACGAGCAGTACTTC
- TRBJ1-6 TRBV5-4 TRBD1 CASSLTGVSPLHF TGTGCCAGCAGCCTCACAGGGGTTTCACCCCTCCACTTT
- TRBJ1-5 TRBV3-1/TRBV3-2 TRBD1 CASSPGGQKYSNQPQHF TGTGCCAGCAGCCCCGGGGGACAGAAGTATAGCAATCAGCCCCAGCATTTT
- TRBJ2-1 TRBV24-1 - CATSDEGTSYNEQFF TGTGCCACCAGTGACGAAGGGACTTCCTACAATGAGCAGTTCTTC
- TRBJ1-2 TRBV6-2/TRBV6-3 - CASSYETNDYGYTF TGTGCCAGCAGTTACGAGACAAACGACTATGGCTACACCTTC
- TRBJ2-1 TRBV24-1 TRBD1 CATSDSGTGDYNEQFF TGTGCCACCAGTGACTCCGGGACAGGGGACTACAATGAGCAGTTCTTC
- TRBJ1-2 TRBV5-4 TRBD1 CASSLVGQGAGGYTF TGTGCCAGCAGCCTTGTTGGACAGGGGGCAGGTGGCTACACCTTC
- TRBJ1-2 TRBV7-2 TRBD1 CASSLAVRQGVGYTF TGTGCCAGCAGCTTAGCGGTCCGACAGGGCGTCGGCTACACCTTC
- TRBJ2-1 TRBV27 TRBD2 CASSPSSGENYNEQFF TGTGCCAGCAGTCCGTCTAGCGGGGAAAACTACAATGAGCAGTTCTTC
- TRBJ2-7 TRBV13 TRBD2 CASSSGAGAYEQYF TGTGCCAGCAGCTCCGGGGCGGGGGCCTACGAGCAGTACTTC
- TRBJ1-2 TRBV10-3 - CAISDGGGLYGYTF TGTGCCATCAGCGATGGGGGGGGACTCTATGGCTACACCTTC
- TRBJ2-5 TRBV5-1 TRBD1 CASSPGTGREETQYF TGCGCCAGCAGCCCCGGGACAGGGAGGGAAGAGACCCAGTACTTC